This record looks at one T cell receptor beta chain sequence and its context. Its target is unknown. Germline lookup yields CDR1 SGDLS and CDR2 YYNGEE. There are 20 residues in the CDR3. Losses at the gene ends were 4 bases for V and 2 bases for J; bases not matched to a gene: 14. The data derive from a study of cytomegalovirus exposure and HLA in healthy donors. Study-level findings and limits: Most of the TCR beta V segments (in an earlier analysis) were productive either about 87% or about 30% of the time.

A multiplex PCR was run with 60 Vbeta primers and 13 Jbeta primers. The repertoire was sequenced with immunoSEQ multiplex PCR; TCRdb's copy has only in-frame clones and lacks some. The sample lists roughly 150,000 clones; roughly 77% were seen once. The sample was PBMCs. The origin of this receptor is a young man in good health and CMV-seropositive. The rearrangement links TRBV9 to TRBJ2-3, with 15 bases lining up with TRBD2. This CDR3 is CASSPRTSGRAPFNTDTQYF. CDR3 bases: TGTGCCAGCAGCCCACGGACTAGCGGGAGGGCACCGTTCAACACAGATACGCAGTATTTT.